One and the same sample provided the 15 T cell receptor beta chains below, sequenced in a study of T cell responses to AZD1222 COVID-19 vaccine. Sequencing was performed with immunoSEQ multiplex PCR; in TCRdb, only in-frame clones are kept and a portion is missing. Of around 66,000 clones in the sample, more than 70% were seen once. The sequencing used peripheral blood, collected 28 days after the second dose of the MenACWY control vaccine. These receptors came from an adult who received the MenACWY meningococcal vaccine as a control.

The chain links TRBV28 to TRBJ2-1; TRBD2 aligns across 8 bases. Germline trimming cut 6 bases from V and 8 bases from J; bases unmatched to any gene: 12. Germline loops: CDR1 MDHEN, CDR2 SYDVKM. This CDR3 contains 15 residues. CDR3 protein: CASSLRGGGYHEQFF. The CDR3 DNA is TGTGCCAGCAGCCTCAGGGGCGGGGGGTACCATGAGCAGTTCTTC.

The gene calls are TRBV28 and TRBJ2-2; D is unclear. The CDR3 consists of 14 residues. Germline V lookup: CDR1 MDHEN, CDR2 SYDVKM. V lost 2 bases and J 4 bases, leaving 8 bases between the germline ends. The DNA of the CDR3 is TGTGCCAGCAGTTTACCGCATACCACCGGGGAGCTGTTTTTT. Its translation: CASSLPHTTGELFF.

The chain is built from TRBV2 and TRBJ2-5; the match to TRBD2 covers 7 bases. Germline-derived CDR1 and CDR2 are SNHLY and FYNNEI. Unmatched junction bases numbered 5, after V lost 6 bases and J lost 1 base. This CDR3 is 14 amino acids long. CDR3 DNA sequence: TGTGCCAGCAGCACCAGGACTAGCCAAGAGACCCAGTACTTC. Translated: CASSTRTSQETQYF.

The chain carries TRBV19 and TRBJ2-7, with 12 bases fitting TRBD2. Germline V gives CDR1 LNHDA, CDR2 SQIVND (reference sequence). The CDR3 is 16 residues long. J gave up 4 bases and V 4 bases, and 8 bases lay outside the gene matches. CDR3 nucleotides: TGTGCCAGTAGTACAACATCCGGACTAGCGGGGTACGAGCAGTACTTC. Encoded protein: CASSTTSGLAGYEQYF. Based on the CDR3 plus reference TRBV19 and TRBJ2-7, the full variable domain is DGGITQSPKYLFRKEGQNVTLSCEQNLNHDAMYWYRQDPGQGLRLIYYSQIVNDFQKGDIAEGYSVSREKKESFPLTVTSAQKNPTAFYLCASSTTSGLAGYEQYFGPGTRLTVT.

V usage is TRBV12-3 or TRBV12-4 and J usage is TRBJ1-6; no reliable D call. This CDR3 comprises 13 residues. Trimming removed 3 bases at V and 7 bases at J, with 7 bases between. In nucleotides, the CDR3 is TGTGCCAGCAGTTTGGTGGGGAATTCACCCCTCCACTTT. It encodes CASSLVGNSPLHF.

This chain uses TRBV7-9 with TRBJ1-6; D is unresolved. The V gene lost 8 bases and the J gene lost 4 bases, with 9 bases spanning the gap. In germline, CDR1 is SEHNR, CDR2 FQNEAQ (reference sequence). There are 13 residues in the CDR3. The CDR3 is CASGERYNSPLHF. DNA of the CDR3: TGTGCCAGCGGAGAACGGTATAATTCACCCCTCCACTTT.

This clone was observed once. V usage is TRBV7-2 and J usage is TRBJ2-3; D may be TRBD1 or TRBD2 (5 bases each). The CDR3 spans 15 residues. The V and J ends lost 5 bases and 2 bases respectively, with 14 bases between them. The germline CDR1 and CDR2 sequences are SGHTA and FQGNSA. The CDR3 DNA sequence: TGTGCCAGCAGCCTACGGGGCCTATACACAGATACGCAGTATTTT. Amino acids: CASSLRGLYTDTQYF. The whole variable domain, remainder taken from reference TRBV7-2 and TRBJ2-3, is GAGVSQSPSNKVTEKGKDVELRCDPISGHTALYWYRQSLGQGLEFLIYFQGNSAPDKSGLPSDRFSAERTGGSVSTLTIQRTQQEDSAVYLCASSLRGLYTDTQYFGPGTRLTVL.

The chain joins TRBV5-6 to TRBJ2-1; possible D gene TRBD2, 5 bases. This CDR3 is built from 16 residues. The V and J ends lost 4 bases and 7 bases respectively, with 21 bases between them. Germline CDR1 SGHDT, CDR2 YYEEEE. The CDR3 is CASSPWTRQIWNEQFF. CDR3 bases: TGTGCCAGCAGCCCCTGGACTCGCCAAATATGGAATGAGCAGTTCTTC.

This clone was counted between two and nine times. V and J are TRBV4-2 and TRBJ2-7, with D tentatively TRBD1 (7 bases). The germline gives CDR1 LGHNA, CDR2 YNFKEQ. Deletions cut 3 bases from V and 5 bases from J, with 14 bases between. This CDR3 contains 14 residues. DNA of the CDR3: TGTGCCAGCAGCCAGCCAGGGGGGAACCACGAGCAGTACTTC. This encodes CASSQPGGNHEQYF.

This chain links TRBV7-9 with TRBJ1-1, with D tentatively TRBD1 (6 bases). Germline V lookup: CDR1 SEHNR, CDR2 FQNEAQ (reference sequence). The CDR3 runs to 13 residues. V was trimmed by 2 bases and J by 5 bases, leaving 9 bases between them. The DNA for the CDR3 is TGTGCCAGCAGCTTAATTCAGGGGACTGAAGCTTTCTTT. It encodes CASSLIQGTEAFF.

This clone showed up just once. J is TRBJ2-5 and V is TRBV10-3; D ambiguous. Germline lookup yields CDR1 ENHRY and CDR2 SYGVKD. Trimming removed 0 bases from V and 8 bases from J, with 7 bases in between. The CDR3 totals 12 residues. CDR3 nucleotides: TGTGCCATCAGTGAGTCAGAAGGTACCCAGTACTTC. Amino acid sequence: CAISESEGTQYF.

As DNA, the CDR3 is TGTGCCATCAGTGGATGGGTGGGTAATTCACCCCTCCACTTT. Protein sequence: CAISGWVGNSPLHF. This rearrangement joins TRBV10-3 to TRBJ1-6; D is unclear. The CDR3 is 14 amino acids. V lost 4 bases to trimming and J lost 6 bases, with 10 bases between them. Germline values: CDR1 ENHRY, CDR2 SYGVKD.

The chain links TRBV5-1 to TRBJ1-3, with TRBD1 as a possible D gene (5 bases). Per the germline V gene, CDR1 is SGHRS and CDR2 is YFSETQ. V lost 4 bases and J lost 0, with 14 bases in between. The CDR3 loop spans 16 amino acids. The CDR3 reads CASSTEAGRSGNTIYF. The CDR3 DNA follows: TGCGCCAGCAGCACTGAGGCAGGGCGCTCTGGAAACACCATATATTTT. The complete variable domain, with remaining parts taken from reference TRBV5-1 and TRBJ1-3, reads KAGVTQTPRYLIKTRGQQVTLSCSPISGHRSVSWYQQTPGQGLQFLFEYFSETQRNKGNFPGRFSGRQFSNSRSEMNVSTLELGDSALYLCASSTEAGRSGNTIYFGEGSWLTVV.

V and J are TRBV6-5 and TRBJ1-1, with a tentative D call TRBD1 (6 bases). Germline assignment: CDR1 MNHEY and CDR2 SVGAGI. Trimming shortened V by 7 bases and J by 5 bases, and 14 bases separated the two germline ends. There are 13 residues in the CDR3. The CDR3 sequence is CASNKRGRTEAFF. CDR3 DNA sequence: TGTGCCAGCAATAAAAGGGGGAGGACTGAAGCTTTCTTT.

This rearrangement joins TRBV5-1 to TRBJ1-2, with D uncertain. Germline V gene data show CDR1 as SGHRS and CDR2 as YFSETQ. The CDR3 contains 12 residues. V was trimmed by 2 bases and J by 4 bases, leaving 6 bases between them. The CDR3 coding sequence is TGCGCCAGCAGCTTCAGAGGCTATGGCTACACCTTC. Translated, it gives CASSFRGYGYTF.